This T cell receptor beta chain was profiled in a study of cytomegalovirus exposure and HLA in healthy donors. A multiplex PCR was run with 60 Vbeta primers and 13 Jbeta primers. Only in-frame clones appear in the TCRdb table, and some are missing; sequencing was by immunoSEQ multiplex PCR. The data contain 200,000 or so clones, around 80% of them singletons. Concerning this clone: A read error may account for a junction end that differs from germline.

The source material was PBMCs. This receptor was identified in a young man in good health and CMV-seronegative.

The CDR3 protein is CASSATSGAYEQHF. The CDR3, as DNA: TGTGCCAGCAGCGCCACTAGCGGTGCCTACGAGCAGCACTTC. The chain recombines TRBV9 with TRBJ2-7; 8 bases line up with TRBD2. CDR3 length: 14 amino acids. The V gene's germline CDR1 is SGDLS and CDR2 YYNGEE.